This TCR beta chain was obtained from a study of T cells after yellow fever vaccination. TCRdb redid the calling of the 5' RACE reads with MiXCR, one entry per CDR3 protein. This sample yields under 250,000 distinct CDR3 sequences, of which 3.2% are seen a single time; approximately 3.5% belongs to the top ten. This clonotype came up a few times. Germline CDR1 is LNHDA and CDR2 is SQIVND (reference sequence). The V gene lost 7 bases and the J gene lost 10 bases, with 17 bases spanning the gap. CDR3 size: 14 residues. The V gene is TRBV19, the J gene TRBJ1-6, with D perhaps TRBD1 (6 bases). The sample was CD4+ T cells sorted from PBMCs, taken 10 days after the yellow fever booster vaccination. The sequence was obtained from a man younger than 35 who received the YFV17D yellow fever vaccine. CDR3 nucleotide sequence: TGTGCCAGTACCTCGACAGGAATGGGATCACCCCTCCACTTT. This encodes CASTSTGMGSPLHF. Full variable domain (missing parts from reference TRBV19 and TRBJ1-6): DGGITQSPKYLFRKEGQNVTLSCEQNLNHDAMYWYRQDPGQGLRLIYYSQIVNDFQKGDIAEGYSVSREKKESFPLTVTSAQKNPTAFYLCASTSTGMGSPLHFGNGTRLTVT.